What follows is one T cell receptor (beta chain) and its context. What it binds is unknown. The CDR3 end falls 3 residues outside the read, so it is completed with the germline J gene. CDR1 is DFQATT and CDR2 is SNEGSKA in the germline V gene (reference sequence). The CDR3 length is 13 residues. Deletions cut 1 base from V and 3 bases from J, with 10 bases between. CVID meant reduced serum IgG, IgA and/or IgM plus specific antibody deficiency. Patients and controls were mostly of Caucasian heritage. The record originates from a study of T cell clonality in common variable immunodeficiency. The data were produced by immunoSEQ multiplex PCR, yet TCRdb's version contains in-frame clones alone and is incomplete. Recorded here are over 30,000 clones, with no singletons, and the ten leading clones hold 6.5% to 7.5%. General study points: Fewer deletions and N-nucleotide insertions were reportedly seen in common variable immunodeficiency TCR beta sequences.

This TCR was recovered from a human donor with common variable immunodeficiency. Input material: peripheral blood mononuclear cells. This rearrangement joins TRBV20-1 to TRBJ2-7, with D possibly being TRBD2 (6 bases). CDR3 protein: CSARGYGGYEQYF. CDR3 DNA (partial): TGCAGTGCTAGAGGATACGGGGGCTACGAG.